This T cell receptor beta chain stems from a study of cytomegalovirus exposure and HLA in healthy donors. Across the study: There were 350 to 450 genotyped donors. Of these, 75% to 90% fell in the genetic ancestry cluster associated with self-reported Caucasian donors.

Comment on this clone: The antigen remains undetermined.

CDR3 size: 15 residues. V was clipped by 8 bases and J by 5 bases; unmatched bases: 11. Germline values: CDR1 MNHEY, CDR2 SMNVEV (reference sequence). Study observations and caveats: Of the V segments, some could not be distinguished, including TRBV6-2 and TRBV6-3, and were excluded. Cytomegalovirus status was reportedly diagnosed by the classifier with high specificity and sensitivity. TCR beta V- and J-gene trimming, according to a later analysis, was linked to a missense DCLRE1C variant.

The PCR ran on 60 Vbeta and 13 Jbeta primers. Generated by immunoSEQ multiplex PCR, the TCRdb table keeps only in-frame clones and is missing some. The repertoire includes about 160,000 clones, 78% of them detected once, and approximately 6.8% sits in the top ten. The chain uses TRBV27 and TRBJ2-2; 7 bases are shared with TRBD2. The sequencing sample was made of PBMCs. The TCR sequence derives from a middle-aged woman in good health and CMV-seropositive. Here the CDR3 DNA reads TGTGCCAGCTCTGATACCCAAGCGGGGACCGGGGAGCTGTTTTTT. Translation: CASSDTQAGTGELFF.